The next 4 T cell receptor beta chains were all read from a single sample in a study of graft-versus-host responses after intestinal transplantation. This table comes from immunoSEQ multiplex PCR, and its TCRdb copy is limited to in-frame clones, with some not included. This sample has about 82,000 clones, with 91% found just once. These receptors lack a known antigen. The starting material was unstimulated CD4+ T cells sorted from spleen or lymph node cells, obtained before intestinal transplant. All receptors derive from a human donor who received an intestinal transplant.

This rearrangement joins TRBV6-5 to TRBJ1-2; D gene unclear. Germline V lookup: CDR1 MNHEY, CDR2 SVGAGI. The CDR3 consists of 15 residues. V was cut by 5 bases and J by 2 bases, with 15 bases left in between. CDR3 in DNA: TGTGCCAGCAGTCCGGGTTCGAAACAAAACTATGGCTACACCTTC. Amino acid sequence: CASSPGSKQNYGYTF.

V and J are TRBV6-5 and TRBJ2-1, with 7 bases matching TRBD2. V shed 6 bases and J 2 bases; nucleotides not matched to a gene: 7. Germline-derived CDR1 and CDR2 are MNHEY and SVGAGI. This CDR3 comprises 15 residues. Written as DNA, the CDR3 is TGTGCCAGCAGCCATCGGGGGGAAACCTACAATGAGCAGTTCTTC. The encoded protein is CASSHRGETYNEQFF.

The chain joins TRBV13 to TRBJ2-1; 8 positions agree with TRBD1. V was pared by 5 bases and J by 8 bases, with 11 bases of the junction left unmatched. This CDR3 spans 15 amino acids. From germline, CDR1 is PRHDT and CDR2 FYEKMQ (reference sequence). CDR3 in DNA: TGTGCCAGCAGCAGGGGACCGACAGGGGTATATGAGCAGTTCTTC. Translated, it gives CASSRGPTGVYEQFF.

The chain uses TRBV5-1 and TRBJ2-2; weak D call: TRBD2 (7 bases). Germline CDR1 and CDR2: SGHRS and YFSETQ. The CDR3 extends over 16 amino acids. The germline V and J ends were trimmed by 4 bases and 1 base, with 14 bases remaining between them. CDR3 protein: CASSTAGARNTGELFF. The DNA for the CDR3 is TGCGCCAGCAGCACCGCGGGGGCTCGGAACACCGGGGAGCTGTTTTTT.